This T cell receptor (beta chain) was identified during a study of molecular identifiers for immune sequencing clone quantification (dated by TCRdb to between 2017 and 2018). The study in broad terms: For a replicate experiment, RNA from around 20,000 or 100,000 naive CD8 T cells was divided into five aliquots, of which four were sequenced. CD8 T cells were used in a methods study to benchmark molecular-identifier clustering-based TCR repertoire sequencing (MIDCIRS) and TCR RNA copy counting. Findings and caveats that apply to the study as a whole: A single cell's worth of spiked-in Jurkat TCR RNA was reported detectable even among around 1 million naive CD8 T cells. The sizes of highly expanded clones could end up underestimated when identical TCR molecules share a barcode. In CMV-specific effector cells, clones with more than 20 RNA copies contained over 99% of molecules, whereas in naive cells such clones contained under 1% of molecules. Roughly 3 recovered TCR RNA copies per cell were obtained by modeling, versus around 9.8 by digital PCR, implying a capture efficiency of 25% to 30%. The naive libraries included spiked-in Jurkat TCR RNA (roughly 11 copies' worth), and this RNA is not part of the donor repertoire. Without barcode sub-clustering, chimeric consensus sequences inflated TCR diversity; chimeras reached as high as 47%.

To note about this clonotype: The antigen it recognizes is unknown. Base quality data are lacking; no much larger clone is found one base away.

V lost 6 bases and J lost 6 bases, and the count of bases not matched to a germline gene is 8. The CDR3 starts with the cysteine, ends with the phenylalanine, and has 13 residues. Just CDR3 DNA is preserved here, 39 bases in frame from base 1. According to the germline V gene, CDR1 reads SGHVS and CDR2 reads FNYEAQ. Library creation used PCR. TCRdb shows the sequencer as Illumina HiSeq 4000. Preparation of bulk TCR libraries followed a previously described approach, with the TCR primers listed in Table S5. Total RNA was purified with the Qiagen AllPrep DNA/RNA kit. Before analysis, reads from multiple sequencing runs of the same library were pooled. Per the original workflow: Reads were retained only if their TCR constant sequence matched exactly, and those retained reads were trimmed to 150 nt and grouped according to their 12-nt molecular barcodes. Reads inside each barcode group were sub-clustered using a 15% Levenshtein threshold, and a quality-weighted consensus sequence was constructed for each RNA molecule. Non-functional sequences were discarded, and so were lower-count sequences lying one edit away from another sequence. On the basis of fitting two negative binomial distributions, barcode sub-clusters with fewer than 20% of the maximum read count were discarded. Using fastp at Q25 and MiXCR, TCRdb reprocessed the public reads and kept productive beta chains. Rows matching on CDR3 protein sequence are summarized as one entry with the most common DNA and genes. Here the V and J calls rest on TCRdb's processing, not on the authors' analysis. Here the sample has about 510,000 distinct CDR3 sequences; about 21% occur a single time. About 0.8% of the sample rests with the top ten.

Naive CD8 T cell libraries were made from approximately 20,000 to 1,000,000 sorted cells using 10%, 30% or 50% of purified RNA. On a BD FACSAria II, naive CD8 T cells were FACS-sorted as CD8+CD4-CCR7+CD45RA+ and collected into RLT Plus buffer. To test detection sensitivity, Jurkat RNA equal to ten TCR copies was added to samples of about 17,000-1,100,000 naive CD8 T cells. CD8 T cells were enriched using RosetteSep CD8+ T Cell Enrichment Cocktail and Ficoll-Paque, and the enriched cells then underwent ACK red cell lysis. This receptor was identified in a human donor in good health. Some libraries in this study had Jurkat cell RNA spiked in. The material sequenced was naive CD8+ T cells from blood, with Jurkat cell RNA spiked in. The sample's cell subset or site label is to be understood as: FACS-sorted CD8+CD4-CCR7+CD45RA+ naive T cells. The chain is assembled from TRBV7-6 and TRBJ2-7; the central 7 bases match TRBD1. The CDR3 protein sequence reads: CASRSGAGGEQYF. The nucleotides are TGTGCCAGCAGATCAGGGGCAGGGGGCGAGCAGTACTTC.